What follows describes a single T cell receptor beta chain. This sample was taken from a study of blood T cell repertoires in COVID-19. The CDR3 covers 13 residues. Trimming took off 6 bases at V and 6 bases at J, with 14 bases between the two ends. Germline V gives CDR1 SEHNR, CDR2 FQNEAQ (reference sequence). Sequenced by immunoSEQ multiplex PCR; TCRdb stores in-frame clones only, minus some. Of about 270,000 clones listed, approximately 86% are singletons. The sequencing sample was made of peripheral blood. This clonotype originated in a man in his forties or fifties with active or convalescent COVID-19. V and J are TRBV7-9 and TRBJ2-5; a possible D gene is TRBD1 (6 bases). Here the CDR3 reads CASRADSQKTQYF. In DNA form, the CDR3 reads TGTGCCAGCAGAGCGGACAGTCAGAAGACCCAGTACTTC.